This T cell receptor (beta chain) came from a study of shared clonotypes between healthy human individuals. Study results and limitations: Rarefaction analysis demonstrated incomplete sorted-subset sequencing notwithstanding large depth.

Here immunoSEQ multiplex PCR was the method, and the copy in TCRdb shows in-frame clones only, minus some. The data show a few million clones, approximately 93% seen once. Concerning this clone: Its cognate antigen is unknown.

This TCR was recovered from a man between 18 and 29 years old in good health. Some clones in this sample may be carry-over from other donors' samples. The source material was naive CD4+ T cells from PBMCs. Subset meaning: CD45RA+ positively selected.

In nucleotides, the CDR3 is TGTGCCAGCAGTGAAGCATTATTCAGTGACAGTGGAAGAGGCATTCAGTACTTC. Amino acid sequence: CASSEALFSDSGRGIQYF. The chain links TRBV6-1 to TRBJ2-4, with D maybe TRBD1 (5 bases). Germline loops: CDR1 MNHNS, CDR2 SASEGT. Between the trimmed V and J ends, which lost 0 bases and 9 bases, there was a span of 24 bases. There are 18 residues in the CDR3.